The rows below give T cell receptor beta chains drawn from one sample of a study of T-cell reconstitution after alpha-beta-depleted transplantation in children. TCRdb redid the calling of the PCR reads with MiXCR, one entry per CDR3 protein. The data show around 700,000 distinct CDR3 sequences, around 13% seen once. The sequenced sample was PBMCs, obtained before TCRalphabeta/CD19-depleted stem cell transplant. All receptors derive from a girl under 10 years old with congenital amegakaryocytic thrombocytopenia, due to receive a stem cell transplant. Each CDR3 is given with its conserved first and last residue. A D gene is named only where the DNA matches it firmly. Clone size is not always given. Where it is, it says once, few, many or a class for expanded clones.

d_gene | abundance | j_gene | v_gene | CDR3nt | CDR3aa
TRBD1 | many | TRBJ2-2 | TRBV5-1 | TGCGCCAGCAGCTTCCTGGGACAGGGGGAAGTCGGGAACACCGGGGAGCTGTTTTTT | CASSFLGQGEVGNTGELFF
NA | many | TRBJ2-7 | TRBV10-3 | TGTGCCATCCGGACAGCATCCTACGAGCAGTACTTC | CAIRTASYEQYF
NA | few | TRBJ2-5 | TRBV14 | TGTGCCAGCAGCTCGCGACAGGAAGAGACCCAGTACTTC | CASSSRQEETQYF
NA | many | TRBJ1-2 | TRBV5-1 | TGCGCCAGCAGCTTGGCCTCGTCGGTAAACTATGGCTACACCTTC | CASSLASSVNYGYTF
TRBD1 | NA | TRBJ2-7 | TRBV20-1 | TGCAGTGCTAGCCGAGAATCGGGACAGAGCTACGAGCAGTACTTC | CSASRESGQSYEQYF
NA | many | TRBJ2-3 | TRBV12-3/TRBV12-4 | TGTGCCAGCAGTTCAGATACGCAGTATTTT | CASSSDTQYF
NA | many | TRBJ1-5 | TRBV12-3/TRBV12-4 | TGTGCCAGCAGTTTAGAGGACAGACAGAGAAATCAGCCCCAGCATTTT | CASSLEDRQRNQPQHF
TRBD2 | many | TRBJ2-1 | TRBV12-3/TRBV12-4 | TGTGCCAGCAGTTTGTTCCTACTAGCGCCCAAAGGGCCCCGCGATGAGCAGTTCTTC | CASSLFLLAPKGPRDEQFF
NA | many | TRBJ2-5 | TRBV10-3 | TGTGCCATCAGTGAGTCCGGGCGGCCAGAGACCCAGTACTTC | CAISESGRPETQYF
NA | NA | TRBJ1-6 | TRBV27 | TGTGCCAGCAGTTTTCGGGGGGCCCTCCACTTT | CASSFRGALHF
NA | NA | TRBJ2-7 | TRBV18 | TGTGCCAGCTCACCACAGGGAGCCGCCTACGAGCAGTACTTC | CASSPQGAAYEQYF
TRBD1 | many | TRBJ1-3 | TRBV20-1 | TGCAGTGCTATCCTGCTGCGGACAGGAGGGGACCCTGGAAACACCATATATTTT | CSAILLRTGGDPGNTIYF
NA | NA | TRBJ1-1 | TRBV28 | TGTGCCAGCAGTCGAGGGGGGGGCGCGAGAACTGAAGCTTTCTTT | CASSRGGGARTEAFF
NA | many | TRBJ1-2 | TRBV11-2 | TGTGCCAGCAGCCGAGAGGTCGGACAGAGCTATGGCTACACCTTC | CASSREVGQSYGYTF
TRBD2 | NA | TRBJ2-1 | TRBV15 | TGTGCCACCAGTAAGCGGGACCCCCCCAATGAGCAGTTCTTC | CATSKRDPPNEQFF
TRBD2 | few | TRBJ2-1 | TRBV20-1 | TGCAGTGCTAGGGACGCGGGAGGGCCTAGTAATGAGCAGTTCTTC | CSARDAGGPSNEQFF
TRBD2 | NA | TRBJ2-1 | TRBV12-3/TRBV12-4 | TGTGCCAGCAGTCTGCCCCGACTAGCGGGAGTAAATGAGCAGTTCTTC | CASSLPRLAGVNEQFF
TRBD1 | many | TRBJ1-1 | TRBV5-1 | TGCGCCAGCAGCTTGGTGGGGACAGGGGCCTTCGCTTTCTTT | CASSLVGTGAFAFF
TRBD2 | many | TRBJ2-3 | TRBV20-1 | TGCAGTGCTAAGGGACTAGCGGGAAACCCGTATACGCAGTATTTT | CSAKGLAGNPYTQYF
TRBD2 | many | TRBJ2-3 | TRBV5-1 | TGCGCCAGCAGCTTGAGTCGTGTTCTACTAGCGGGAGGAGGCGATACGCAGTATTTT | CASSLSRVLLAGGGDTQYF
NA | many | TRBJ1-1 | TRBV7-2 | TGTGCCAGCAGCGGTACAAGGAGCACTGAAGCTTTCTTT | CASSGTRSTEAFF
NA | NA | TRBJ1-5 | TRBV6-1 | TGTGCCAGCAGTGAAGCTCGAAGGGGCAATCAGCCCCAGCATTTT | CASSEARRGNQPQHF
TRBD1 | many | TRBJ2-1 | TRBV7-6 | TGTGCCAGCACTGACAGGGTGGAGAATGAGCAGTTCTTC | CASTDRVENEQFF
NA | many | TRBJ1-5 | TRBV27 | TGTGCCAGCAGTTTATTGCGGGGAGGGGATCAGCCCCAGCATTTT | CASSLLRGGDQPQHF
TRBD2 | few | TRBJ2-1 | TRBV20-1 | TGCAGTGCTATAGGGACTAGCCTCGACAATGAGCAGTTCTTC | CSAIGTSLDNEQFF
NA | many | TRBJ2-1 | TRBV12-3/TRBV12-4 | TGTGCCAGCAGTTTGTACTCAAGCTCCTACAATGAGCAGTTCTTC | CASSLYSSSYNEQFF
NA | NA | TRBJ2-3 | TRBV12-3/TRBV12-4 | TGTGCCAGCAGTTTAGGAAGGCGGGGGCGCAGAGATACGCAGTATTTT | CASSLGRRGRRDTQYF
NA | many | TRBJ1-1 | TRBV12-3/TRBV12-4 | TGTGCCAGCGGGCAAGGGTCGCACACTGAAGCTTTCTTT | CASGQGSHTEAFF
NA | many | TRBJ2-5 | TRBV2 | TGTGCCAGCAGTCCCGAAGGACGGTGGGAGACCCAGTACTTC | CASSPEGRWETQYF
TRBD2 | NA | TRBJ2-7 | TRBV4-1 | TGCGCCAGCAGCCAAGATCAGGCTAGCGGGAGATTCCGGGCTTACGAGCAGTACTTC | CASSQDQASGRFRAYEQYF
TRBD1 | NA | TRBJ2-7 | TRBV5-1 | TGCGCCAGCAGCTCAATGGGGACAGGGACCTACGAGCAGTACTTC | CASSSMGTGTYEQYF
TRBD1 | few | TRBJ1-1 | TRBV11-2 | TGTGCCAGCAGCTTAGTGGGGACAGGGGGAACCGAGTTT | CASSLVGTGGTEF
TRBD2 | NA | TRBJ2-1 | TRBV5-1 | TGCGCCAGCAGCCGGGGACTAGCGGGAGGGCGGAGCTCCTACAATGAGCAGTTCTTC | CASSRGLAGGRSSYNEQFF
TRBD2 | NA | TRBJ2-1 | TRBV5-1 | TGCGCCAGCAGCTCACCCGGGACTAGCGGGATATACAATGAGCAGTTCTTC | CASSSPGTSGIYNEQFF
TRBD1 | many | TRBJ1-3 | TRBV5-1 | TGCGCCAGCAGCTCCGACAGGGGTGAAAACACCATATATTTT | CASSSDRGENTIYF
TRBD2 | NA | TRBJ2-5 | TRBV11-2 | TGTGCCAGCAGCTTAGGGCCTAGCGGGAAAGAGACCCAGTACTTC | CASSLGPSGKETQYF
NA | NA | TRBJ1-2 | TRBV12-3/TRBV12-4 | TGTGCCAGCAGCCGAAGTGGGACGAACTATGGCTACACCTTC | CASSRSGTNYGYTF
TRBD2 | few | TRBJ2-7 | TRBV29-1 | TGCAGCGTTCGCCGGACTAGCGGGACCTACGAGCAGTACTTC | CSVRRTSGTYEQYF
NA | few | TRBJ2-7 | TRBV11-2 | TGTGCCAGCAGCTTAGACCCCTGGGGACTCTACGAGCAGTACTTC | CASSLDPWGLYEQYF
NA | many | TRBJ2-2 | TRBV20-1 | TGCAGTGCTAGATCCTTCGCTAGCGTCACCGGGGAGCTGTTTTTT | CSARSFASVTGELFF
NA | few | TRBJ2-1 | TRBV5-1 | TGCGCCAGCGTCAAAGGAATACCCCCTGATCCCTCCTACAATGAGCAGTTCTTC | CASVKGIPPDPSYNEQFF
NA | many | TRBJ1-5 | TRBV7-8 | TGTGCCAGCAGCTTAGAGGGTCAGCGCCAGCCCCAGCATTTT | CASSLEGQRQPQHF
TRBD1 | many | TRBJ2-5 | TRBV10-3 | TGTGCCATCAGCGCTGGGGACAGACTTCAAGAGACCCAGTACTTC | CAISAGDRLQETQYF
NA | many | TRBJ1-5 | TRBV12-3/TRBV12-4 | TGTGCCAGCAGTTCGGGACTGGGGGGCGATCAGCCCCAGCATTTT | CASSSGLGGDQPQHF